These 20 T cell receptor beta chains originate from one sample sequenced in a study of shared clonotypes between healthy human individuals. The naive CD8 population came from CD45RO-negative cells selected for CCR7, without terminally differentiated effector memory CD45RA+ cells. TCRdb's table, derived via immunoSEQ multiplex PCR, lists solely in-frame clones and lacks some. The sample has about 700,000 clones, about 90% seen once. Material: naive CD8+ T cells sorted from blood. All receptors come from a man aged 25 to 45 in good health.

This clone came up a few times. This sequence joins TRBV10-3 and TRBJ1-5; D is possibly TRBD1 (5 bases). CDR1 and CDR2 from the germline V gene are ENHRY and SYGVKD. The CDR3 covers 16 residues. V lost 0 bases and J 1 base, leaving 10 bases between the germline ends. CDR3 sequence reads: CAISESGGTSNQPQHF. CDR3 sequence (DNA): TGTGCCATCAGTGAGTCGGGAGGGACGAGCAATCAGCCCCAGCATTTT.

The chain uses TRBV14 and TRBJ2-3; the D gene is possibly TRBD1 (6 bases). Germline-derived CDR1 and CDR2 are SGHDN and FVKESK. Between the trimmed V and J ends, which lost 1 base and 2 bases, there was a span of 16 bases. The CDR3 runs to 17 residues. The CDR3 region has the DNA TGTGCCAGCAGCCAAGTAGGGCTGGGGGCGCTCACAGATACGCAGTATTTT. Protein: CASSQVGLGALTDTQYF.

The CDR3 region is CAWSVLGQGVQPQHF. The CDR3 DNA sequence: TGTGCCTGGAGTGTATTGGGACAGGGTGTTCAGCCCCAGCATTTT. The chain combines TRBV30 with TRBJ1-5; TRBD1 aligns across 9 bases. Trimming cost V 0 bases and J 6 bases; bases outside gene matches: 6. Germline V lookup: CDR1 GTSNPN, CDR2 SVGIG (reference sequence). The CDR3 runs 15 residues. Full variable domain (missing parts from reference TRBV30 and TRBJ1-5): SQTIHQWPATLVQPVGSPLSLECTVEGTSNPNLYWYRQAAGRGLQLLFYSVGIGQISSEVPQNLSASRPQDRQFILSSKKLLLSDSGFYLCAWSVLGQGVQPQHFGDGTRLSIL.

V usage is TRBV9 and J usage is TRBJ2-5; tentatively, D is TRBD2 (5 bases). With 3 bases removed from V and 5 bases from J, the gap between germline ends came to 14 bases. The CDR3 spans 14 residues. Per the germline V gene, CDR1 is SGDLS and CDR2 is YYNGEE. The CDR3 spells CASSAPTREETQYF. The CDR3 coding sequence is TGTGCCAGCAGCGCACCCACGAGGGAGGAGACCCAGTACTTC.

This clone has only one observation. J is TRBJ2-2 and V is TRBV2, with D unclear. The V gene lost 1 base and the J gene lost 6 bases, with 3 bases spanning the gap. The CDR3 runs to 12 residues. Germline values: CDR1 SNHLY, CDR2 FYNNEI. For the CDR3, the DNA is TGTGCCAGCAGTGAAGTCGCCGGGGAGCTGTTTTTT. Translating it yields CASSEVAGELFF.

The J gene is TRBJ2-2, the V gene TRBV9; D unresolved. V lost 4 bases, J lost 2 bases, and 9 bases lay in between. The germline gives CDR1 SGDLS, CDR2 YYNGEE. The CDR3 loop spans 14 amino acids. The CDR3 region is CASSSSTNTGELFF. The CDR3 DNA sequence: TGTGCCAGCAGCAGTTCTACAAACACCGGGGAGCTGTTTTTT. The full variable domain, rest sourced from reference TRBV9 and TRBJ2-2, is DSGVTQTPKHLITATGQRVTLRCSPRSGDLSVYWYQQSLDQGLQFLIQYYNGEERAKGNILERFSAQQFPDLHSELNLSSLELGDSALYFCASSSSTNTGELFFGEGSRLTVL.

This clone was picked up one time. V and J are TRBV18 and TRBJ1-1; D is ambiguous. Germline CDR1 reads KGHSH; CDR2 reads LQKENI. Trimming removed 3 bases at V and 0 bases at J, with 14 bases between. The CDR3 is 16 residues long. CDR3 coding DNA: TGTGCCAGCTCACCGTACCGGGAGGAAATGAACACTGAAGCTTTCTTT. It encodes CASSPYREEMNTEAFF.

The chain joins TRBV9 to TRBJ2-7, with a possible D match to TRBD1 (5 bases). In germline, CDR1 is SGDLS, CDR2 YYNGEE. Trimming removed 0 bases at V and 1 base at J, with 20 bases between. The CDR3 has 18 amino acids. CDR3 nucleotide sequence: TGTGCCAGCAGCGTAGGGACCCAGACAGTCGTCTCATCCTACGAGCAGTACTTC. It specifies CASSVGTQTVVSSYEQYF.

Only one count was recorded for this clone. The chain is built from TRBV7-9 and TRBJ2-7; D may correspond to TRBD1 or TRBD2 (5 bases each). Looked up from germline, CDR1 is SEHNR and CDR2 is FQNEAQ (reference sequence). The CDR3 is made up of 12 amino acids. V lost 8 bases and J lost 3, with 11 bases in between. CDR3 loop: CASGLDSYEQYF. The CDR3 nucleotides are TGTGCCAGCGGACTCGACAGCTACGAGCAGTACTTC.

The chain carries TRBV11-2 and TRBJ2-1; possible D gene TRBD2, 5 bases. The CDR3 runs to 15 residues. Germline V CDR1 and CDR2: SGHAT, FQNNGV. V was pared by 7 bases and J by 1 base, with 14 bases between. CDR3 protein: CASTVLEGSYNEQFF. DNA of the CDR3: TGTGCCAGCACTGTTTTAGAGGGATCCTACAATGAGCAGTTCTTC.

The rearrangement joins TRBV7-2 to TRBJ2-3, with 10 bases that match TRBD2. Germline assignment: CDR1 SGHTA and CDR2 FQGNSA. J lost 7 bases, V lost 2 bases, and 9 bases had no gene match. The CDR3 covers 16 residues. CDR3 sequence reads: CASSLNTLAGRHTQYF. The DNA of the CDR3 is TGTGCCAGCAGCTTAAATACACTAGCGGGAAGGCATACGCAGTATTTT.

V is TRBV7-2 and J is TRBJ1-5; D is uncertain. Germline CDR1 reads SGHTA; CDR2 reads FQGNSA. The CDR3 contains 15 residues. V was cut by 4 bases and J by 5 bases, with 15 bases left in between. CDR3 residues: CASSSAVAGHQPQHF. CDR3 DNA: TGTGCCAGCAGCTCAGCCGTGGCAGGACATCAGCCCCAGCATTTT.

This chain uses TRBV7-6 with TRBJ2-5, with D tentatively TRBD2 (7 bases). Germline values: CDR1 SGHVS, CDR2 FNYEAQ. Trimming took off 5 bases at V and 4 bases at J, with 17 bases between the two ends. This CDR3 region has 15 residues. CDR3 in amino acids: CASSRSGGRSETQYF. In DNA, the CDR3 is TGTGCCAGCAGCCGCTCCGGGGGGCGATCAGAGACCCAGTACTTC.

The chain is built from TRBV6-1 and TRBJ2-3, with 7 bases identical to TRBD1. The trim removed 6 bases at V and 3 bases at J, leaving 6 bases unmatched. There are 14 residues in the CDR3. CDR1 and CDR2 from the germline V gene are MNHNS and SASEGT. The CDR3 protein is CASSDRDGTDTQYF. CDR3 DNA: TGTGCCAGCAGCGACAGGGATGGGACAGATACGCAGTATTTT.

CDR3 coding DNA: TGTGCCAGCAGCACCGGACTAGCGGGAGAGAACAATGAGCAGTTCTTC. It codes for CASSTGLAGENNEQFF. The chain combines TRBV7-3 with TRBJ2-1, with TRBD2 identical over 13 bases. V dropped 5 bases and J dropped 5; count of bases not matched to a gene: 6. This CDR3 comprises 16 residues. From germline, CDR1 is SGHTA and CDR2 FQGTGA.

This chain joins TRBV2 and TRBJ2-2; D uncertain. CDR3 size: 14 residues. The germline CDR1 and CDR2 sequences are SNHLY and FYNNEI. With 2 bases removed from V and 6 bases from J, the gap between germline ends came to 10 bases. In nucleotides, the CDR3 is TGTGCCAGCAGTGAAATAGTCCACCCCGGGGAGCTGTTTTTT. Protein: CASSEIVHPGELFF.

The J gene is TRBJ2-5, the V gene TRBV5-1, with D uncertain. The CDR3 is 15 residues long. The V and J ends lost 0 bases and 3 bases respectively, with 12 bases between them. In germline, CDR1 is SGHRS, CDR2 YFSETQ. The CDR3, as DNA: TGCGCCAGCAGCTTGGGGCAGACCTCGGAAGAGACCCAGTACTTC. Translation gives CASSLGQTSEETQYF.

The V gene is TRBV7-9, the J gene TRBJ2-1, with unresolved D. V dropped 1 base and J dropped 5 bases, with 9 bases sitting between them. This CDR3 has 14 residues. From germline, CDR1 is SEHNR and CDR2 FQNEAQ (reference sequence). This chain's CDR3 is CASSLGWGNNEQFF. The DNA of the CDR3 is TGTGCCAGCAGCTTAGGTTGGGGAAACAATGAGCAGTTCTTC. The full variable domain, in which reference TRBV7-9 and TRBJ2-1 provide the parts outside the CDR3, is DTGVSQNPRHKITKRGQNVTFRCDPISEHNRLYWYRQTLGQGPEFLTYFQNEAQLEKSRLLSDRFSAERPKGSFSTLEIQRTEQGDSAMYLCASSLGWGNNEQFFGPGTRLTVL.

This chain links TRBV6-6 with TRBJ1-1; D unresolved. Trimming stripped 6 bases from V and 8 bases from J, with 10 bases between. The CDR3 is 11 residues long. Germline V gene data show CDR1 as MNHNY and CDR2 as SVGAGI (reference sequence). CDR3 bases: TGTGCCAGCAGCCTTAAGGAAGAAGCTTTCTTT. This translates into CASSLKEEAFF.

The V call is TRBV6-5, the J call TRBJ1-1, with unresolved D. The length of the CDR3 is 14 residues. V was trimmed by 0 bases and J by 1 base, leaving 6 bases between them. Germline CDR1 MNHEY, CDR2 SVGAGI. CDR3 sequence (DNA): TGTGCCAGCAGTTACTCGAACGCGAACACTGAAGCTTTCTTT. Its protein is CASSYSNANTEAFF.